The 8 T cell receptor beta chains below were found in one sample sequenced in a study of T cell changes during pregnancy in multiple sclerosis. Measured with immunoSEQ multiplex PCR; TCRdb has only the in-frame clones, and not every one. The data hold tens of thousands of clones, with 80% to 90% observed a single time. This specimen consisted of CD4+ T cells from peripheral blood mononuclear cells, obtained before pregnancy. The receptors shown here come from a female donor with multiple sclerosis, enrolled in a pregnancy study.

The chain is built from TRBV4-2 and TRBJ2-2; tentatively, D is TRBD2 (5 bases). The CDR3 runs to 12 residues. V gave up 1 base and J gave up 8 bases, with 5 bases separating them. Germline V gene data show CDR1 as LGHNA and CDR2 as YNFKEQ. Here the CDR3 DNA reads TGTGCCAGCAGCCAAGGCGGGGGGGAGCTGTTTTTT. Encoded protein: CASSQGGGELFF.

The chain recombines TRBV2 with TRBJ2-1; D is unresolved. CDR3 size: 15 residues. The ends were cut back, 1 base at V and 0 bases at J, with 7 bases in the middle. CDR1 is SNHLY, CDR2 FYNNEI, per germline. CDR3 nucleotides: TGTGCCAGCAGTGAAGGGTACAGCTCCTACAATGAGCAGTTCTTC. This sequence encodes CASSEGYSSYNEQFF. Based on the CDR3 plus reference TRBV2 and TRBJ2-1, the full variable domain is EPEVTQTPSHQVTQMGQEVILRCVPISNHLYFYWYRQILGQKVEFLVSFYNNEISEKSEIFDDQFSVERPDGSNFTLKIRSTKLEDSAMYFCASSEGYSSYNEQFFGPGTRLTVL.

This sequence joins TRBV29-1 and TRBJ1-2, with 8 bases identical to TRBD1. There are 13 residues in the CDR3. Germline V gene lookup returns CDR1 SQVTM and CDR2 ANQGSEA. V shed 3 bases and J 8 bases; nucleotides not matched to a gene: 8. CDR3 loop: CSVDGQGADGYTF. CDR3 DNA sequence: TGCAGCGTTGACGGGCAGGGGGCAGACGGCTACACCTTC.

The V call is TRBV10-1, the J call TRBJ2-1; 14 nucleotides line up with TRBD2. The CDR3 covers 14 residues. Germline V gene lookup returns CDR1 WNHNN and CDR2 SYGVQD (reference sequence). Germline trimming cut 7 bases from V and 10 bases from J; bases unmatched to any gene: 6. CDR3 amino acids: CASTGTSGSWEQFF. DNA for the CDR3: TGCGCCAGCACCGGGACTAGCGGGAGCTGGGAGCAGTTCTTC.

The rearrangement uses TRBV14 and TRBJ2-7; 9 bases are a match to TRBD1. CDR1 is SGHDN and CDR2 is FVKESK in the germline V gene. V was clipped by 4 bases and J by 3 bases; unmatched bases: 13. CDR3 length equals 17 residues. The CDR3 loop is CASSRDSGTGFIYEQYF. The CDR3 DNA sequence: TGTGCCAGCAGCCGAGACTCCGGGACAGGGTTCATCTACGAGCAGTACTTC.

This chain links TRBV2 with TRBJ1-6, with D uncertain. Per the germline V gene, CDR1 is SNHLY and CDR2 is FYNNEI. This CDR3 region has 15 residues. Trimming removed 8 bases from V and 4 bases from J, with 15 bases in between. This CDR3 reads CASLQEGTYNSPLHF. DNA for the CDR3: TGTGCCAGCCTCCAGGAGGGCACTTATAATTCACCCCTCCACTTT.

The rearrangement uses TRBV7-2 and TRBJ1-1, with 8 nucleotides matching TRBD1. Per germline, CDR1 SGHTA and CDR2 FQGNSA. The CDR3 extends over 15 amino acids. V shed 5 bases and J 4 bases; nucleotides not matched to a gene: 9. CDR3 bases: TGTGCCAGCAGCGCGATGACAGGGGATCTCACTGAAGCTTTCTTT. It specifies CASSAMTGDLTEAFF.

The CDR3 DNA is TGTGCCAGCAGCCCTCCAAGGGGGGACAGCGATTACAATGAGCAGTTCTTC. Residues: CASSPPRGDSDYNEQFF. The chain joins TRBV9 to TRBJ2-1; maybe TRBD1 (7 bases). This CDR3 is built from 17 residues. Germline-derived CDR1 and CDR2 are SGDLS and YYNGEE. Trimming left V 4 bases short and J 4 bases short, with 21 bases between.